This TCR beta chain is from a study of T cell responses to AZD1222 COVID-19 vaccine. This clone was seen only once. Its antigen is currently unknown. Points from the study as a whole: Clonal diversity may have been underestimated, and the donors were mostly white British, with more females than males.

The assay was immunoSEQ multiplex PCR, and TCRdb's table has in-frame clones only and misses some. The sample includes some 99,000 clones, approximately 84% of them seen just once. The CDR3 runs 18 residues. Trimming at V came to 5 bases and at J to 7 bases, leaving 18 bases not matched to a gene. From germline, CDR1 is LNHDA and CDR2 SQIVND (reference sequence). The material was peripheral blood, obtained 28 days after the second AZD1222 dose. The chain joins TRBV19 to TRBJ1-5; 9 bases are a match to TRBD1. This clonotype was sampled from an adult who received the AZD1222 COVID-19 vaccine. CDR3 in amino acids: CASSPLPGQGLIGQPQHF. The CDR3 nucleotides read TGTGCCAGTAGTCCCCTCCCGGGACAGGGACTGATAGGACAGCCCCAGCATTTT.